Shown below are 15 T cell receptor beta chains from a single sample sequenced in a study of control samples from healthy donors and cancer patients. Produced via immunoSEQ multiplex PCR; TCRdb's table is partial and in-frame only. Among around 170,000 clones listed, 92% were seen once. Sequencing was done on a sample of blood. The receptors shown here come from a woman in her 30s in good health.

V gene TRBV24-1 combines with J gene TRBJ1-1; D may be TRBD1 (5 bases). The CDR3 is 12 residues long. V dropped 1 base and J dropped 11 bases, with 10 bases sitting between them. CDR1 KGHDR and CDR2 SFDVKD come from the germline V gene. The CDR3, as DNA: TGTGCCACCAGTGATTTTCGAGGGGTGGCTTTCTTT. Protein: CATSDFRGVAFF.

In its sample, this clone was seen a few times. The chain recombines TRBV15 with TRBJ2-7, with D possibly being TRBD1 or TRBD2 (6 bases each). V lost 0 bases, J lost 6 bases, and 18 bases lay in between. The CDR3 is 16 residues long. CDR1 and CDR2 (germline): LNHNV, YYDKDF (reference sequence). CDR3 amino acids: CATSRDWGRGGGEQYF. Written as DNA, the CDR3 is TGTGCCACCAGCAGAGATTGGGGCAGGGGAGGAGGCGAGCAGTACTTC.

J is TRBJ2-3 and V is TRBV7-3; tentative D call: TRBD1 (5 bases). This CDR3 region has 15 residues. CDR1 is SGHTA and CDR2 is FQGTGA in the germline V gene. The V end lost 5 bases, the J end lost 2 bases, and 14 bases lay between the germline ends. CDR3 loop: CASSPPEGDTDTQYF. CDR3 DNA sequence: TGTGCCAGCAGCCCCCCAGAAGGGGACACAGATACGCAGTATTTT.

The genes are TRBV5-1 and TRBJ2-3; 10 positions agree with TRBD2. The V gene's germline CDR1 is SGHRS and CDR2 YFSETQ. The CDR3 length is 17 residues. Trimming took 5 bases from V and 4 from J; bases not matched to a gene: 13. CDR3 DNA sequence: TGCGCCAGCAGTTCAGCGGGAGGGCCCTCATATGCAGATACGCAGTATTTT. It is translated as CASSSAGGPSYADTQYF.

This chain links TRBV11-2 with TRBJ2-7; unclear D gene. This CDR3 spans 15 amino acids. With 0 bases removed from V and 2 bases from J, the gap between germline ends came to 11 bases. The germline gives CDR1 SGHAT, CDR2 FQNNGV. CDR3 DNA sequence: TGTGCCAGCAGCTTAGAGACTGGAACCCCCTACGAGCAGTACTTC. Its protein is CASSLETGTPYEQYF.

This clone was recorded once. This chain uses TRBV5-6 with TRBJ2-3; D gene unclear. CDR3 length: 12 residues. Germline-derived CDR1 and CDR2 are SGHDT and YYEEEE. V dropped 4 bases and J dropped 7 bases, with 10 bases sitting between them. The CDR3: CASSMDRNTQYF. The CDR3 coding sequence is TGTGCCAGCAGCATGGACCGAAATACGCAGTATTTT.

This chain joins TRBV7-3 and TRBJ2-1, with 11 bases aligning to TRBD2. The CDR3 length is 17 residues. The V gene end was trimmed by 2 bases and the J gene end by 3 bases; junction bases not matched to a gene: 6. The V gene's germline CDR1 is SGHTA and CDR2 FQGTGA. CDR3 region: CASSLSTGLAVYNEQFF. CDR3 nucleotide sequence: TGTGCCAGCAGCTTATCCACGGGACTAGCGGTCTACAATGAGCAGTTCTTC.

The chain joins TRBV13 to TRBJ2-2, with D tentatively TRBD1 (6 bases). CDR1 is PRHDT, CDR2 FYEKMQ, per germline (reference sequence). V was trimmed by 5 bases and J by 4 bases, leaving 17 bases between them. The CDR3 has 16 residues. DNA for the CDR3: TGTGCCAGCAGCCGACCGAGGCAGGGGATCACCGGGGAGCTGTTTTTT. Its translation: CASSRPRQGITGELFF.

This chain joins TRBV5-1 and TRBJ1-6; the match to TRBD1 covers 9 bases. This CDR3 comprises 17 residues. Unmatched junction bases numbered 12, after V lost 4 bases and J lost 7 bases. Germline V gene data show CDR1 as SGHRS and CDR2 as YFSETQ. CDR3 DNA: TGCGCCAGCAGCCTGGCAGTTACGGACAGGGGAAATTCACCCCTCCACTTT. This gives the protein CASSLAVTDRGNSPLHF.

This clone showed up just once. The rearrangement uses TRBV24-1 and TRBJ2-1; 7 bases are shared with TRBD2. CDR1 is KGHDR, CDR2 SFDVKD, per germline. CDR3 length: 14 amino acids. Losses at the gene ends were 4 bases for V and 7 bases for J; bases not matched to a gene: 6. The CDR3 loop is CATSDRTRLNEQFF. DNA for the CDR3: TGTGCCACCAGTGACCGGACTAGGTTGAATGAGCAGTTCTTC.

This chain uses TRBV18 with TRBJ2-2; 10 bases are a match to TRBD1. This CDR3 region has 14 residues. The V gene end was trimmed by 4 bases and the J gene end by 4 bases; junction bases not matched to a gene: 0. CDR1 is KGHSH and CDR2 is LQKENI in the germline V gene. CDR3 amino acids: CASSRTGGTGELFF. CDR3 in DNA: TGTGCCAGCTCACGGACAGGGGGCACCGGGGAGCTGTTTTTT.

The chain carries TRBV9 and TRBJ2-1; 8 bases map to TRBD2. V was pared by 1 base and J by 7 bases, with 7 bases of the junction left unmatched. Germline values: CDR1 SGDLS, CDR2 YYNGEE. The CDR3 is 15 amino acids. The CDR3 DNA reads TGTGCCAGCAGCGTAACTAGCGGCTCAACGAATGAGCAGTTCTTC. Translated: CASSVTSGSTNEQFF.

The V and J genes are TRBV6-4 and TRBJ2-3, with 10 bases identical to TRBD2. Germline V lookup: CDR1 MRHNA, CDR2 SNTAGT. J was trimmed by 4 bases and V by 4 bases; bases with no gene match: 5. CDR3 size: 15 residues. CDR3 amino acids: CASSATGTSADTQYF. DNA of the CDR3: TGTGCCAGCAGTGCTACCGGGACTAGCGCAGATACGCAGTATTTT.

This clone has a count of ten or more. V and J are TRBV6-5 and TRBJ1-1; 7 bases line up with TRBD1. The CDR3 consists of 15 residues. CDR1 is MNHEY, CDR2 SVGAGI, per germline. V shed 6 bases and J 1 base; nucleotides not matched to a gene: 8. The CDR3 reads CASRLGGHANTEAFF. In DNA, the CDR3 is TGTGCCAGCAGACTAGGGGGCCACGCGAACACTGAAGCTTTCTTT.

The rearrangement joins TRBV11-2 to TRBJ2-3, with 7 bases matching TRBD1. With 4 bases clipped from V and 5 bases from J, the junction kept 3 bases outside the gene matches. The CDR3 consists of 13 residues. CDR1 is SGHAT, CDR2 FQNNGV, per germline. CDR3 DNA sequence: TGTGCCAGCAGCTGGGACAGACGAGATACGCAGTATTTT. It codes for CASSWDRRDTQYF.